The sequence of this TCR beta chain was determined in a study of T cell responses to AZD1222 COVID-19 vaccine. The method was immunoSEQ multiplex PCR; TCRdb's version includes in-frame clones alone and lacks a portion of them. The table has approximately 6,000 clones, around 87% seen once. This clone was observed a single time. Its antigen is as yet unknown. V was shortened by 3 bases and J by 0 bases, with 5 bases between the two germline ends. The CDR3 runs 13 residues. Germline V gene data show CDR1 as LGHNT and CDR2 as FRNRAP. Findings and caveats of the study: Baseline seropositives among AZD1222 recipients totaled only six or seven. Reportedly, nearly half of unique spike TCRs recognized epitopes outside B.1.351/B.1.1.7 mutations. Spike-wide coverage was observed for vaccine-associated CD4 TCRs, with dominant responses at 160-218 and 743-854.

This rearrangement joins TRBV12-5 to TRBJ1-1; D gene ambiguous. This receptor was identified in an adult who received the AZD1222 COVID-19 vaccine. The sequences come from peripheral blood, collected 28 days after the second AZD1222 dose. This chain's CDR3 is CASGLGMNTEAFF. Written as DNA, the CDR3 is TGTGCTAGTGGTTTAGGGATGAACACTGAAGCTTTCTTT.